A single sample is the source of the 29 T cell receptor beta chains below, sequenced in a study of blood T cell repertoires in COVID-19. Libraries were prepared by immunoSEQ multiplex PCR; TCRdb keeps only in-frame clonotypes and omits some of them. The sample includes 130,000 to 150,000 clones, approximately 80% of them seen just once. The sample comprised peripheral blood. These receptors came from a woman in her 50s with acute or convalescent COVID-19.

This sequence joins TRBV5-4 and TRBJ2-7, with D possibly TRBD1 on 6 matching bases. The length of the CDR3 is 16 residues. Trimming took off 1 base at V and 7 bases at J, with 21 bases between the two ends. Looked up from germline, CDR1 is SGHNT and CDR2 is YYREEE (reference sequence). The CDR3 region has the DNA TGTGCCAGCAGCTTGAGCCCGGACAGCCCCGGCGGGGAGCAGTACTTC. Translation: CASSLSPDSPGGEQYF. Full variable domain (remainder filled in from reference TRBV5-4 and TRBJ2-7): ETGVTQSPTHLIKTRGQQVTLRCSSQSGHNTVSWYQQALGQGPQFIFQYYREEENGRGNFPPRFSGLQFPNYSSELNVNALELDDSALYLCASSLSPDSPGGEQYFGPGTRLTVT.

Regarding this clone: Other nucleotide sequences in the sample specify the same CDR3. The rearrangement joins TRBV9 to TRBJ1-2; D ambiguous. V lost 4 bases to trimming and J lost 2 bases, with 6 bases between them. This CDR3 has 12 amino acids. Germline lookup yields CDR1 SGDLS and CDR2 YYNGEE. CDR3 amino acids: CASSPMNYGYTF. CDR3 in DNA: TGTGCCAGCAGCCCCATGAACTATGGCTACACCTTC.

V gene TRBV7-9 combines with J gene TRBJ2-3; 11 bases line up with TRBD2. V shed 6 bases, J shed 3 bases, and the junction held 17 bases outside the gene matches. This CDR3 region has 19 residues. Looked up from germline, CDR1 is SEHNR and CDR2 is FQNEAQ (reference sequence). The DNA of the CDR3 is TGTGCCAGCAGTCAGGGGAGGGCTAGCGGGGGGACGGCAACAGATACGCAGTATTTT. It specifies CASSQGRASGGTATDTQYF.

The rearrangement uses TRBV27 and TRBJ1-6, with 7 bases that match TRBD1. J was trimmed by 18 bases and V by 6 bases; bases with no gene match: 26. Germline V gene lookup returns CDR1 MNHEY and CDR2 SMNVEV (reference sequence). The CDR3 has 17 residues. The CDR3 nucleotides are TGTGCCAGCAGCGCTGACGGGGACAGTTGGTTGCGGTTTGGACGCCACTTT. Residues: CASSADGDSWLRFGRHF.

This clone has a handful of counts. The gene calls are TRBV7-3 and TRBJ1-6; tentatively, D is TRBD1 (6 bases). The V end lost 4 bases, the J end lost 6 bases, and 13 bases lay between the germline ends. Per the germline V gene, CDR1 is SGHTA and CDR2 is FQGTGA. The CDR3 has 15 residues. CDR3: CASSSQGPPNSPLHF. The DNA for the CDR3 is TGTGCCAGCAGCTCACAGGGACCGCCTAATTCACCCCTCCACTTT.

This rearrangement joins TRBV27 to TRBJ2-7; TRBD2 matches at 7 bases. This CDR3 has 17 amino acids. The trim removed 4 bases at V and 3 bases at J, leaving 15 bases unmatched. Germline V gives CDR1 MNHEY, CDR2 SMNVEV (reference sequence). CDR3 sequence (DNA): TGTGCCAGCAGTTCCAGGTGGGGCCGCGGCGGGGGCTACGAGCAGTACTTC. It yields the protein CASSSRWGRGGGYEQYF.

This clone has a handful of counts. The V and J genes are TRBV9 and TRBJ1-1; a weak D match, TRBD1 (6 bases). Germline CDR1 SGDLS, CDR2 YYNGEE. CDR3 length: 14 amino acids. The germline V and J ends were trimmed by 0 bases and 6 bases, with 12 bases remaining between them. CDR3: CASSVDLGAAEAFF. The CDR3 DNA sequence: TGTGCCAGCAGCGTAGATCTGGGGGCCGCTGAAGCTTTCTTT.

This sequence joins TRBV7-2 and TRBJ2-2, with TRBD1 identical over 8 bases. Trimming at V came to 3 bases and at J to 4 bases, leaving 7 bases not matched to a gene. This CDR3 contains 16 residues. From germline, CDR1 is SGHTA and CDR2 FQGNSA. CDR3 sequence: CASSFGTGPSTGELFF. The CDR3 nucleotides read TGTGCCAGCAGCTTCGGGACAGGTCCCTCCACCGGGGAGCTGTTTTTT. The variable domain in full, with the rest retrieved from reference TRBV7-2 and TRBJ2-2, is GAGVSQSPSNKVTEKGKDVELRCDPISGHTALYWYRQSLGQGLEFLIYFQGNSAPDKSGLPSDRFSAERTGGSVSTLTIQRTQQEDSAVYLCASSFGTGPSTGELFFGEGSRLTVL.

This chain joins TRBV3-1 (or the pseudogene TRBV3-2) and TRBJ2-3, with 8 bases that match TRBD2. V lost 5 bases and J lost 6; bases outside the gene matches: 13. The CDR3 consists of 16 residues. Germline loops: CDR1 LGHDT, CDR2 YNNKEL (reference sequence). The CDR3 DNA follows: TGTGCCAGCAGCGCGCGATCGGGGGGGCCATCCGATACGCAGTATTTT. This encodes CASSARSGGPSDTQYF.

The chain employs TRBV28 and TRBJ1-4; D not certain. Trimming stripped 6 bases from V and 7 bases from J, with 6 bases between. In germline, CDR1 is MDHEN, CDR2 SYDVKM. The CDR3 runs 11 residues. The CDR3 protein is CASSSGEKLFF. CDR3 coding DNA: TGTGCCAGCAGCTCCGGTGAAAAACTGTTTTTT. The variable domain in full, with the rest retrieved from reference TRBV28 and TRBJ1-4, is DVKVTQSSRYLVKRTGEKVFLECVQDMDHENMFWYRQDPGLGLRLIYFSYDVKMKEKGDIPEGYSVSREKKERFSLILESASTNQTSMYLCASSSGEKLFFGSGTQLSVL.

V usage is TRBV5-1 and J usage is TRBJ1-2, with D unresolved. Trimming stripped 3 bases from V and 2 bases from J, with 14 bases between. CDR1 and CDR2 from the germline V gene are SGHRS and YFSETQ. The CDR3 has 15 amino acids. Here the CDR3 reads CASSWTQNSNYGYTF. CDR3 in DNA: TGCGCCAGCAGCTGGACTCAGAATTCCAACTATGGCTACACCTTC. The full variable domain, with the rest looked up from reference TRBV5-1 and TRBJ1-2, is KAGVTQTPRYLIKTRGQQVTLSCSPISGHRSVSWYQQTPGQGLQFLFEYFSETQRNKGNFPGRFSGRQFSNSRSEMNVSTLELGDSALYLCASSWTQNSNYGYTFGSGTRLTVV.

The gene calls are TRBV7-3 and TRBJ1-1; weak D call: TRBD1 (6 bases). The CDR3 contains 14 residues. Trimming shortened V by 5 bases and J by 0 bases, and 10 bases separated the two germline ends. CDR1 is SGHTA, CDR2 FQGTGA, per germline. The CDR3 bases are TGTGCCAGCAGCCAAGCAGGGGTGAACACTGAAGCTTTCTTT. Encoded protein: CASSQAGVNTEAFF.

The chain carries TRBV4-1 and TRBJ2-3, with D perhaps TRBD1 (6 bases). The V end lost 0 bases, the J end lost 3 bases, and 10 bases lay between the germline ends. This CDR3 region has 15 residues. Germline V lookup: CDR1 MGHRA, CDR2 YSYEKL. CDR3 coding DNA: TGCGCCAGCAGCCAAGAAGGGGGTAGGACAGATACGCAGTATTTT. Its translation is CASSQEGGRTDTQYF.

This clone has only one observation. The V and J genes are TRBV21-1 and TRBJ1-2; TRBD1 reflects the table's D call only, with no check against the DNA. TRBV21-1 is a pseudogene locus. The CDR3 consists of 14 residues. Written as DNA, the CDR3 is TGTGCCAGCAGCAAAGGTACAGGGGATTATGGCTACACCTTC. Its translation: CASSKGTGDYGYTF.

This clone came up once. This sequence joins TRBV20-1 and TRBJ1-1; D unclear. V shed 3 bases and J shed 5 bases, with 34 bases lying between them. The V gene's germline CDR1 is DFQATT and CDR2 SNEGSKA (reference sequence). The CDR3 consists of 20 residues. CDR3 amino acids: CSASPNRPGRVRRGGTEAFF. The CDR3, as DNA: TGCAGTGCTAGTCCTAACCGTCCGGGCAGAGTCCGCCGGGGAGGAACTGAAGCTTTCTTT.

The chain employs TRBV2 and TRBJ2-3; 9 bases fit TRBD2. From germline, CDR1 is SNHLY and CDR2 FYNNEI. The CDR3 is made up of 16 amino acids. V was clipped by 7 bases and J by 2 bases; unmatched bases: 10. The CDR3 loop reads CASNSLAGASTDTQYF. The DNA of the CDR3 is TGTGCCAGCAACTCCTTAGCGGGGGCATCCACAGATACGCAGTATTTT.

The CDR3 reads CASSLAVSGDSTDTQYF. Written as DNA, the CDR3 is TGCGCCAGCAGCTTGGCCGTTAGCGGGGATTCCACAGATACGCAGTATTTT. This chain links TRBV5-1 with TRBJ2-3; TRBD2 matches at 8 bases. The germline gives CDR1 SGHRS, CDR2 YFSETQ. The J segment lost 2 bases and the V segment lost 0 bases, leaving 8 bases of the junction unmatched. The CDR3 is made up of 17 amino acids.

V gene TRBV7-9 combines with J gene TRBJ1-2; 11 bases agree with TRBD1. CDR1 is SEHNR, CDR2 FQNEAQ, per germline (reference sequence). Germline trimming cut 2 bases from V and 8 bases from J; bases unmatched to any gene: 7. CDR3 size: 15 residues. The CDR3 region is CASSLYGTGGEGYTF. CDR3 bases: TGTGCCAGCAGCTTATATGGGACAGGGGGAGAAGGCTACACCTTC.

This clone was counted ten times or more. V and J are TRBV19 and TRBJ2-5; D unclear. Deletions cut 4 bases from V and 7 bases from J, with 10 bases between. This CDR3 region has 12 residues. Germline assignment: CDR1 LNHDA and CDR2 SQIVND (reference sequence). Here the CDR3 DNA reads TGTGCCAGTAGTACCCAACTCGGGACCCAGTACTTC. Translation gives CASSTQLGTQYF.

The rearrangement links TRBV18 to TRBJ1-1, with D possibly TRBD1 on 6 matching bases. Between the trimmed V and J ends, which lost 6 bases and 0 bases, there was a span of 14 bases. Looked up from germline, CDR1 is KGHSH and CDR2 is LQKENI. CDR3 length: 15 amino acids. In nucleotides, the CDR3 is TGTGCCAGCTCCCTAGTCCAGGGGCTGAACACTGAAGCTTTCTTT. It translates to CASSLVQGLNTEAFF.

The chain is built from TRBV7-8 and TRBJ1-4; D unresolved. Looked up from germline, CDR1 is SGHVS and CDR2 is FQNEAQ. The CDR3 runs to 18 residues. Trimming shortened V by 5 bases and J by 0 bases, and 19 bases separated the two germline ends. CDR3 in amino acids: CASSLVVRLAATNEKLFF. DNA for the CDR3: TGTGCCAGCAGCCTAGTGGTCAGATTGGCCGCAACTAATGAAAAACTGTTTTTT. Drawing the rest from reference TRBV7-8 and TRBJ1-4, the complete variable domain is GAGVSQSPRYKVAKRGQDVALRCDPISGHVSLFWYQQALGQGPEFLTYFQNEAQLDKSGLPSDRFFAERPEGSVSTLKIQRTQQEDSAVYLCASSLVVRLAATNEKLFFGSGTQLSVL.

J is TRBJ1-2 and V is TRBV30, with D perhaps TRBD1 (6 bases). The germline V gene encodes CDR1 GTSNPN and CDR2 SVGIG (reference sequence). Trimming stripped 5 bases from V and 4 bases from J, with 11 bases between. The CDR3 runs to 12 residues. CDR3 protein: CAWERTVYGYTF. The DNA of the CDR3 is TGTGCCTGGGAACGGACAGTCTATGGCTACACCTTC.

V and J are TRBV27 and TRBJ2-7, with 7 bases that match TRBD2. The trim removed 5 bases at V and 4 bases at J, leaving 5 bases unmatched. The length of the CDR3 is 13 residues. CDR1 and CDR2 from the germline V gene are MNHEY and SMNVEV (reference sequence). The CDR3 DNA follows: TGTGCCAGCAGTCGCCCGGGGGGATACGAGCAGTACTTC. It is translated as CASSRPGGYEQYF.

The V call is TRBV7-2, the J call TRBJ2-7; TRBD1 aligns across 8 bases. V was clipped by 4 bases and J by 0 bases; unmatched bases: 11. CDR1 is SGHTA, CDR2 FQGNSA, per germline. The CDR3 has 17 residues. The DNA of the CDR3 is TGTGCCAGCAGCTCCGCAAGGACAGGGCTTATCTCCTACGAGCAGTACTTC. Amino acid sequence: CASSSARTGLISYEQYF.

The chain couples TRBV10-3 to TRBJ2-1; 7 bases align to TRBD1. Germline assignment: CDR1 ENHRY and CDR2 SYGVKD. The CDR3 is made up of 13 amino acids. Trimming took 8 bases from V and 9 from J; bases not matched to a gene: 10. DNA for the CDR3: TGTGCCATCCGGGACAGCGAAGGGAGTGAGCAGTTCTTC. It is translated as CAIRDSEGSEQFF.

The V and J genes are TRBV9 and TRBJ1-6, with 7 positions matching TRBD1. This CDR3 comprises 14 residues. Germline CDR1 SGDLS, CDR2 YYNGEE. The ends lost 0 bases at V and 9 bases at J; junction bases unmatched: 3. CDR3 sequence: CASSVDRGVSPLHF. The CDR3 nucleotides are TGTGCCAGCAGCGTAGACAGGGGTGTTTCACCCCTCCACTTT.

This clone occurred once. This chain's CDR3 is CASSQDPQINEQFF. The CDR3 nucleotides read TGCGCCAGCAGCCAAGATCCACAGATCAATGAGCAGTTCTTC. This sequence joins TRBV4-1 and TRBJ2-1, with D hard to call. The CDR3 loop spans 14 amino acids. V was pared by 0 bases and J by 6 bases, with 9 bases between. Per germline, CDR1 MGHRA and CDR2 YSYEKL.

V gene TRBV10-3 combines with J gene TRBJ2-1, with 8 bases lining up with TRBD2. CDR1 is ENHRY and CDR2 is SYGVKD in the germline V gene. The CDR3 is made up of 18 amino acids. With 4 bases clipped from V and 3 bases from J, the junction kept 14 bases outside the gene matches. This chain's CDR3 is CAISVEGGGHLSYNEQFF. For the CDR3, the DNA is TGTGCCATCAGTGTTGAGGGCGGGGGGCATCTCAGCTACAATGAGCAGTTCTTC.

The chain uses TRBV5-5 and TRBJ2-5; 12 positions match TRBD1. After removal of 7 bases from V and 5 bases from J, the junction contained 9 bases not matched to a gene. CDR1 SGHKS and CDR2 YYEKEE come from the germline V gene (reference sequence). There are 15 residues in the CDR3. The CDR3 coding sequence is TGTGCCAGCGGACCCCGGGACAGGGGGCCGGAGACCCAGTACTTC. This codes for CASGPRDRGPETQYF.